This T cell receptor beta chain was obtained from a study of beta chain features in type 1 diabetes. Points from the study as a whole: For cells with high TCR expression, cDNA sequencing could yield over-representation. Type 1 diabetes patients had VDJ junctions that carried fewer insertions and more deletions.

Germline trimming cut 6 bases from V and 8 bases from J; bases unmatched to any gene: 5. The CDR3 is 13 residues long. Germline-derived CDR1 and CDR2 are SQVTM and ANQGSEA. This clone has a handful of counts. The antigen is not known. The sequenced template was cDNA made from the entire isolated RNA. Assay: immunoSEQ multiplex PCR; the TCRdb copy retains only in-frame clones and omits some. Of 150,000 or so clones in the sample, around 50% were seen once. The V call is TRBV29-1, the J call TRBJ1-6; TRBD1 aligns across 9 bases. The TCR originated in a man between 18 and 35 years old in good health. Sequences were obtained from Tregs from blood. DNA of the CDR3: TGCAGCGTGGGGACAGGGTTGCATTCACCCCTCCACTTT. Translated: CSVGTGLHSPLHF.